A single sample is the source of the 5 T cell receptor beta chains below, sequenced in a study of vaccination and CD4 T cells after COVID-19. What these receptors recognize is not known. Oncomine TCR Beta short-read sequencing was applied to DNA from cultured CD4+ T cells. After culture, CD4+ T cells served as the source for genomic DNA extraction. TCRdb re-called the PCR reads through MiXCR, storing one row per CDR3 protein. The table lists approximately 9,800 distinct CDR3 sequences, approximately 45% of them singletons. Treatment specified: roughly 10-day PBMC culture with coronavirus spike peptide pools or control peptides (ViraFEST assay). One should note that the unexposed donor's CD4+ T cells were collected before the COVID-19 pandemic (2011-2018). Specimen: CD4+ T cells from blood, cultured in vitro. All receptors come from a human donor in good health.

The chain combines TRBV7-2 with TRBJ2-3, with TRBD2 matching over 8 bases. Trimming removed 5 bases from V and 11 bases from J; junction bases left unmatched: 6. This CDR3 region has 12 residues. Per germline, CDR1 SGHTA and CDR2 FQGNSA. The CDR3 nucleotides are TGTGCCAGCAGCCCCGACGGGACTAGGCAGTATTTT. Amino acids: CASSPDGTRQYF.

In its sample, this clonotype was seen once. This chain joins TRBV29-1 and TRBJ2-7; TRBD1 matches 7 bases. With 6 bases clipped from V and 6 bases from J, the junction kept 14 bases outside the gene matches. The CDR3 extends over 14 amino acids. CDR1 and CDR2 (germline): SQVTM, ANQGSEA. CDR3 DNA sequence: TGCAGCGTCAGTGACAGGGTGAGGTTATCCGAGCAGTACTTC. It yields the protein CSVSDRVRLSEQYF.

The rearrangement links TRBV20-1 to TRBJ1-2; D is undetermined. The CDR3 is made up of 15 amino acids. Between the trimmed V and J ends, which lost 1 base and 4 bases, there was a span of 16 bases. CDR1 is DFQATT and CDR2 is SNEGSKA in the germline V gene (reference sequence). In DNA form, the CDR3 reads TGCAGTGCTAGAGGGGAAGGCGGGTCAGGCTATGGCTACACCTTC. Encoded protein: CSARGEGGSGYGYTF.

The chain employs TRBV5-4 and TRBJ2-6, with unresolved D. Trimming cost V 2 bases and J 3 bases, with 9 bases left between them. The CDR3 is made up of 15 amino acids. Germline CDR1 SGHNT, CDR2 YYREEE (reference sequence). CDR3 protein: CASSFGVLGANVLTF. The CDR3 region has the DNA TGTGCCAGCAGCTTCGGCGTCCTTGGGGCCAACGTCCTGACTTTC.

The chain links TRBV6-2 or TRBV6-3 to TRBJ2-7, with D unresolved. The CDR3 is made up of 12 amino acids. Germline CDR1 is MNHEY and CDR2 is SVGEGT. The V end lost 2 bases, the J end lost 6 bases, and 8 bases lay between the germline ends. The CDR3 DNA sequence: TGTGCCAGCAGTTACCGTGGCTCCGAGCAGTACTTC. The encoded protein is CASSYRGSEQYF.